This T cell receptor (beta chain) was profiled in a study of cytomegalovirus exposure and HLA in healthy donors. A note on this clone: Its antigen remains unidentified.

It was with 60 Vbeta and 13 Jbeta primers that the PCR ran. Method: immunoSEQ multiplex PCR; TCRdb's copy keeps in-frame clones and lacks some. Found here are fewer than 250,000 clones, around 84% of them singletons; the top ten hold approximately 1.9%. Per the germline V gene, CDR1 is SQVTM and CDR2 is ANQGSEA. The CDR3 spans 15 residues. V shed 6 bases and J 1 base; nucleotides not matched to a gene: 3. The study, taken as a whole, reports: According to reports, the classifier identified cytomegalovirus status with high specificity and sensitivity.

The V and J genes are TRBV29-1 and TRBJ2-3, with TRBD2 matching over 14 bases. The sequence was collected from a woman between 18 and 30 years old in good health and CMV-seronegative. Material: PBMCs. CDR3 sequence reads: CSVTGLAGGTDTQYF. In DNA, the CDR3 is TGCAGCGTGACGGGACTAGCGGGAGGCACAGATACGCAGTATTTT.